A single sample gave rise to the 4 T cell receptor beta chains below, sequenced in a study of resident and recirculating memory T cells in vitiligo. Using immunoSEQ multiplex PCR, the repertoire was profiled, and TCRdb retains in-frame clones only, with some absent. The profile shows some 70,000 clones, roughly nine tenths of them singletons. Sequenced sample: blood. The receptors shown here come from a male donor with vitiligo.

CDR3 loop: CASSPSRGVNQPQHF. In DNA, the CDR3 is TGTGCCAGCTCCCCAAGCAGGGGAGTCAATCAGCCCCAGCATTTT. The chain links TRBV18 to TRBJ1-5, with D possibly matching TRBD1 (6 bases). CDR3 size: 15 residues. CDR1 KGHSH and CDR2 LQKENI come from the germline V gene. With 6 bases removed from V and 3 bases from J, the gap between germline ends came to 15 bases.

The gene calls are TRBV9 and TRBJ2-2, with D maybe TRBD1 (5 bases). Germline lookup yields CDR1 SGDLS and CDR2 YYNGEE. V gave up 5 bases and J gave up 3 bases, with 11 bases separating them. This CDR3 is built from 14 residues. CDR3 protein: CASRGLSDTGELFF. CDR3 in DNA: TGTGCCAGCAGGGGGCTATCGGACACCGGGGAGCTGTTTTTT.

V gene TRBV19 combines with J gene TRBJ2-5, with 9 bases aligning to TRBD2. This CDR3 is built from 16 residues. Germline trimming cut 2 bases from V and 2 bases from J; bases unmatched to any gene: 6. Germline V gene lookup returns CDR1 LNHDA and CDR2 SQIVND (reference sequence). The CDR3, as DNA: TGTGCCAGTAGTATACCGGGGCTAGCGGGGCAAGAGACCCAGTACTTC. Protein sequence: CASSIPGLAGQETQYF. Variable domain in full (rest from reference TRBV19 and TRBJ2-5): DGGITQSPKYLFRKEGQNVTLSCEQNLNHDAMYWYRQDPGQGLRLIYYSQIVNDFQKGDIAEGYSVSREKKESFPLTVTSAQKNPTAFYLCASSIPGLAGQETQYFGPGTRLLVL.

V gene TRBV19 combines with J gene TRBJ1-4, with 7 bases fitting TRBD1. With 6 bases clipped from V and 7 bases from J, the junction kept 11 bases outside the gene matches. The CDR3 covers 15 residues. The germline V gene encodes CDR1 LNHDA and CDR2 SQIVND (reference sequence). CDR3 region: CASRPEGGRREKLFF. CDR3 coding DNA: TGTGCCAGTAGGCCCGAAGGGGGCAGACGTGAAAAACTGTTTTTT.